Listed here are 28 T cell receptor beta chains from one sample, sequenced in a study of T cell repertoires in cytomegalovirus infection. TCRdb re-called the reads through MiXCR, storing one row per CDR3 protein. Among fewer than 200,000 distinct CDR3 sequences listed, approximately 21% were seen once. Their cognate antigens are unknown. Material: CD8+ T cells from cultured PBMCs, obtained from culture after CMV antigen stimulation. Source of these receptors: a human donor in good health (CMV status not recorded). Some clones in this sample may be carry-over from other donors' samples.

There are a few counts of this clonotype. The chain combines TRBV7-2 with TRBJ2-7, with unresolved D. The V end was cut by 5 bases, the J end by 1 base, with 12 bases between. Germline CDR1 reads SGHTA; CDR2 reads FQGNSA. This CDR3 contains 14 residues. The CDR3 region is CASSPVGFSYEQYF. The CDR3 bases are TGTGCCAGCAGCCCAGTAGGATTTTCCTACGAGCAGTACTTC.

This clonotype came up a few times. This rearrangement joins TRBV2 to TRBJ2-1; no reliable D call. This CDR3 has 9 residues. The germline gives CDR1 SNHLY, CDR2 FYNNEI. V was clipped by 11 bases and J by 6 bases, with 5 bases between them. The CDR3 spells CAGSNEQFF. The CDR3 DNA sequence: TGTGCCGGGTCCAATGAGCAGTTCTTC.

The chain is built from TRBV7-3 and TRBJ1-1; no definite D call. The CDR3 covers 13 residues. With 4 bases removed from V and 3 bases from J, the gap between germline ends came to 9 bases. Germline CDR1 is SGHTA and CDR2 is FQGTGA. CDR3 DNA: TGTGCCAGCAGCTCCTTCCAAGACACTGAAGCTTTCTTT. Amino acids: CASSSFQDTEAFF.

The V call is TRBV7-2, the J call TRBJ1-2, with D possibly being TRBD1 (6 bases). The CDR3 extends over 16 amino acids. Trimming cost V 4 bases and J 4 bases, with 19 bases left between them. From germline, CDR1 is SGHTA and CDR2 FQGNSA. The CDR3 spells CASSSQTRQVVYGYTF. As DNA, the CDR3 is TGTGCCAGCAGCTCTCAGACTAGACAGGTCGTCTATGGCTACACCTTC.

This clonotype appeared a few times. J is TRBJ1-1 and V is TRBV27; TRBD1 matches at 8 bases. The V gene's germline CDR1 is MNHEY and CDR2 SMNVEV (reference sequence). V gave up 2 bases and J gave up 3 bases; unmatched junction bases: 11. The CDR3 extends over 17 amino acids. This chain's CDR3 is CASSLIMRDRTDTEAFF. As DNA, the CDR3 is TGTGCCAGCAGTTTAATCATGAGGGACAGGACAGACACTGAAGCTTTCTTT.

In this sample, this clonotype turned up a few times. This chain links TRBV7-9 with TRBJ1-2; no clear D gene. The CDR3 consists of 15 residues. The V end was cut by 5 bases, the J end by 3 bases, with 16 bases between. Germline CDR1 SEHNR, CDR2 FQNEAQ (reference sequence). Here the CDR3 reads CASSRPGRRDYGYTF. The CDR3 region has the DNA TGTGCCAGCAGCCGCCCGGGGAGGAGAGACTATGGCTACACCTTC.

V and J are TRBV11-1 and TRBJ2-7; D could derive from TRBD1 or TRBD2 (5 bases each). V lost 2 bases, J lost 4 bases, and 18 bases lay in between. CDR1 and CDR2 from the germline V gene are SGHAT and FQDESV (reference sequence). This CDR3 comprises 16 residues. The CDR3 DNA reads as TGTGCCAGCAGCTTAACCGGGGACCAAGATAGTTACGAGCAGTACTTC. This translates into CASSLTGDQDSYEQYF.

This chain links TRBV15 with TRBJ2-4; 8 nucleotides match TRBD1. This CDR3 is 14 amino acids long. The ends lost 1 base at V and 4 bases at J; junction bases unmatched: 0. Germline CDR1 reads LNHNV; CDR2 reads YYDKDF (reference sequence). The CDR3 DNA reads TGTGCCACCAGCAGAGGACAGGGGAAAAACATTCAGTACTTC. It is translated as CATSRGQGKNIQYF. The whole variable domain, filled in from reference TRBV15 and TRBJ2-4, reads DAMVIQNPRYQVTQFGKPVTLSCSQTLNHNVMYWYQQKSSQAPKLLFHYYDKDFNNEADTPDNFQSRRPNTSFCFLDIRSPGLGDTAMYLCATSRGQGKNIQYFGAGTRLSVL.

This clonotype was seen a few times. V usage is TRBV7-2 and J usage is TRBJ1-4; the D gene is possibly TRBD1 (6 bases). Trimming left V 5 bases short and J 8 bases short, with 24 bases between. This CDR3 spans 17 amino acids. The germline gives CDR1 SGHTA, CDR2 FQGNSA. The CDR3 region has the DNA TGTGCCAGCAGCCCGGGTCCGGGACATGTGGCGGAAGAAAAACTGTTTTTT. Translation gives CASSPGPGHVAEEKLFF.

This clonotype was counted at least ten times. J is TRBJ1-1 and V is TRBV7-2; D is ambiguous. Germline-derived CDR1 and CDR2 are SGHTA and FQGNSA. V shed 5 bases and J shed 4 bases, with 17 bases lying between them. CDR3 length equals 15 residues. As DNA, the CDR3 is TGTGCCAGCAGCCCACGGGCCCGGGCGGTCACTGAAGCTTTCTTT. It codes for CASSPRARAVTEAFF.

DNA for the CDR3: TGTGCCAGCAGCTCGTCCGGGAGGGGCTACGAGCAGTACTTC. Amino acids: CASSSSGRGYEQYF. The rearrangement joins TRBV7-6 to TRBJ2-7; 8 bases are a match to TRBD2. The V gene end was trimmed by 4 bases and the J gene end by 3 bases; junction bases not matched to a gene: 5. Germline V CDR1 and CDR2: SGHVS, FNYEAQ. CDR3 length: 14 amino acids.

This sequence joins TRBV12-3 or TRBV12-4 and TRBJ1-2; 9 bases map to TRBD1. The CDR3 runs 14 residues. V lost 4 bases, J lost 2 bases, and 2 bases stayed unmatched. The CDR3 spells CASSSGQGNYGYTF. DNA of the CDR3: TGTGCCAGCAGTTCCGGACAGGGGAACTATGGCTACACCTTC.

The chain joins TRBV9 to TRBJ1-1; a possible D gene is TRBD1 (5 bases). The germline CDR1 and CDR2 sequences are SGDLS and YYNGEE. The V end was cut by 3 bases, the J end by 5 bases, with 20 bases between. CDR3 length equals 16 residues. The CDR3 nucleotides are TGTGCCAGCAGCGGGACCCGCCGACTCGGGGGGACTGAAGCTTTCTTT. Amino acids: CASSGTRRLGGTEAFF. The full variable domain, its missing parts supplied by reference TRBV9 and TRBJ1-1, is DSGVTQTPKHLITATGQRVTLRCSPRSGDLSVYWYQQSLDQGLQFLIQYYNGEERAKGNILERFSAQQFPDLHSELNLSSLELGDSALYFCASSGTRRLGGTEAFFGQGTRLTVV.

The chain is built from TRBV15 and TRBJ2-7; D perhaps matches TRBD2 (5 bases). This CDR3 comprises 14 residues. Germline CDR1 reads LNHNV; CDR2 reads YYDKDF (reference sequence). Trimming removed 2 bases at V and 6 bases at J, with 14 bases between. CDR3 coding DNA: TGTGCCACCAGCAGAACTAGATTTGGGGTCGAGCAGTACTTC. Translating it yields CATSRTRFGVEQYF. The full variable domain, completed using reference TRBV15 and TRBJ2-7, is DAMVIQNPRYQVTQFGKPVTLSCSQTLNHNVMYWYQQKSSQAPKLLFHYYDKDFNNEADTPDNFQSRRPNTSFCFLDIRSPGLGDTAMYLCATSRTRFGVEQYFGPGTRLTVT.

The table lists this clonotype with a few counts. For the CDR3, the DNA is TGTGCCAGCAGCTTAGGACGGAGCGACGAGCAGTACTTC. Protein product: CASSLGRSDEQYF. The V gene is TRBV7-2, the J gene TRBJ2-7; no clear D. The CDR3 has 13 amino acids. Per the germline V gene, CDR1 is SGHTA and CDR2 is FQGNSA. The ends were cut back, 1 base at V and 5 bases at J, with 9 bases in the middle.

This clonotype has only a few counts. The chain is built from TRBV28 and TRBJ1-4; no definite D call. The germline gives CDR1 MDHEN, CDR2 SYDVKM. The CDR3 has 20 amino acids. V was cut by 2 bases and J by 0 bases, with 22 bases left in between. CDR3 region: CASSLNLQDSSLSTNEKLFF. Written as DNA, the CDR3 is TGTGCCAGCAGTTTAAATTTACAAGATTCTTCTTTATCAACTAATGAAAAACTGTTTTTT.

This clonotype showed up just a few times. DNA of the CDR3: TGTGCCAGCAGCGAATTCAATCTAAACACCGGGGAGCTGTTTTTT. Protein: CASSEFNLNTGELFF. V and J are TRBV7-9 and TRBJ2-2; D remains unclear. Between the trimmed V and J ends, which lost 5 bases and 2 bases, there was a span of 12 bases. Germline CDR1 reads SEHNR; CDR2 reads FQNEAQ (reference sequence). This CDR3 region has 15 residues.

The sample holds a few counts of this clonotype. The CDR3 spells CASSQGPTGYGYTF. DNA for the CDR3: TGCGCCAGCAGCCAAGGACCGACAGGGTATGGCTACACCTTC. The V gene is TRBV4-1, the J gene TRBJ1-2; TRBD1 matches at 7 bases. Per the germline V gene, CDR1 is MGHRA and CDR2 is YSYEKL. The CDR3 totals 14 residues. V shed 1 base and J 5 bases; nucleotides not matched to a gene: 4.

This clonotype was detected only a few times. J is TRBJ2-1 and V is TRBV12-3 or TRBV12-4, with a weak D call TRBD1 (5 bases). The CDR3 sequence is 12 residues long. Trimming took off 6 bases at V and 10 bases at J, with 13 bases between the two ends. CDR3 amino acids: CASSPSGREQFF. The CDR3 DNA is TGTGCCAGCAGCCCTTCAGGGCGCGAGCAGTTCTTC.

This clonotype has only a few counts. The chain joins TRBV7-9 to TRBJ2-7; D is unclear. The CDR3 runs 15 residues. The V and J ends lost 5 bases and 3 bases respectively, with 17 bases between them. Germline V gene sequence: CDR1 SEHNR, CDR2 FQNEAQ (reference sequence). CDR3 bases: TGTGCCAGCAGCAAGACATGGCCACCAGGCTACGAGCAGTACTTC. Its translation is CASSKTWPPGYEQYF.

Many counts were recorded for this clonotype. The rearrangement joins TRBV27 to TRBJ2-4; D tentatively reads TRBD1 or TRBD2 (5 bases each). The CDR3 is 15 residues long. Trimming removed 2 bases from V and 6 bases from J, with 14 bases in between. The germline CDR1 and CDR2 sequences are MNHEY and SMNVEV (reference sequence). In DNA, the CDR3 is TGTGCCAGCAGTTTAGCGAGGGGATCGGGAAACATTCAGTACTTC. It yields the protein CASSLARGSGNIQYF.

This rearrangement joins TRBV4-3 to TRBJ1-1; TRBD1 aligns across 7 bases. The V gene's germline CDR1 is LGHNA and CDR2 YSLEER. Germline trimming cut 4 bases from V and 6 bases from J; bases unmatched to any gene: 8. CDR3 length: 14 residues. The CDR3 sequence is CASSLSTGWPEAFF. The CDR3 DNA reads TGCGCCAGCAGCCTATCGACAGGGTGGCCTGAAGCTTTCTTT.

The chain has TRBV7-6 and TRBJ2-2, with TRBD1 identical over 8 bases. Trimming cost V 2 bases and J 4 bases; bases outside gene matches: 6. The germline gives CDR1 SGHVS, CDR2 FNYEAQ. The length of the CDR3 is 16 residues. The CDR3 DNA reads as TGTGCCAGCAGCTTATTGGGGACAGGAATCACCGGGGAGCTGTTTTTT. It yields the protein CASSLLGTGITGELFF.

The gene calls are TRBV12-3 or TRBV12-4 and TRBJ1-2, with no clear D. Trimming took 1 base from V and 8 from J, leaving 26 bases between them. This CDR3 spans 18 amino acids. This CDR3 is CASSLGAGFLGASGGYTF. DNA for the CDR3: TGTGCCAGCAGTTTAGGTGCCGGTTTCCTGGGCGCGTCAGGAGGCTACACCTTC.

J is TRBJ2-5 and V is TRBV6-5, with TRBD1 matching 7 bases. CDR1 and CDR2 from the germline V gene are MNHEY and SVGAGI. The CDR3 runs to 15 residues. Trimming removed 4 bases from V and 2 bases from J; junction bases left unmatched: 7. The CDR3, as DNA: TGTGCCAGCAGTTCCCGGGACAGTCAACAAGAGACCCAGTACTTC. This codes for CASSSRDSQQETQYF.

Worth noting for this clonotype: A much larger clone is a single base away; this may be a read error. This chain joins TRBV7-6 and TRBJ2-7, with 7 bases fitting TRBD1. Germline V CDR1 and CDR2: SGHVS, FNYEAQ. There are 13 residues in the CDR3. Here the CDR3 DNA reads TGTGCCAGCAGCTTAGGACAGGGCTACGAGCAGTGCTTC. This sequence encodes CASSLGQGYEQCF.

V usage is TRBV7-2 and J usage is TRBJ2-7; 8 bases agree with TRBD2. The V gene's germline CDR1 is SGHTA and CDR2 FQGNSA. V trimming: 4 bases; J trimming: 3 bases; junction bases outside the gene matches: 8. This CDR3 has 15 residues. The CDR3 DNA is TGTGCCAGCAGCTCACCCGTAGCGGGGATCTACGAGCAGTACGTC. It is translated as CASSSPVAGIYEQYV.

This clonotype came up a few times. The rearrangement uses TRBV27 and TRBJ2-3; D not resolved. This CDR3 region has 15 residues. Germline assignment: CDR1 MNHEY and CDR2 SMNVEV (reference sequence). Trimming removed 5 bases from V and 1 base from J, with 13 bases in between. The CDR3 DNA follows: TGTGCCAGCAGTGCAGGCAGCGCGGGCACAGATACGCAGTATTTT. Its protein product is CASSAGSAGTDTQYF.